These T cell receptor beta chains were read from a single sample in a study of T cells after yellow fever vaccination. A single record per CDR3 protein comes from TCRdb applying MiXCR to the 5' RACE reads. Of tens of thousands of distinct CDR3 sequences in the sample, 6.5% were seen once. The sample was CD8+ T cells sorted from PBMCs, taken approximately 40 days after the first yellow fever vaccination. These receptors were obtained from a man aged 18 to 30 who received the YFV17D yellow fever vaccine. Both conserved end residues are part of each CDR3. A D gene is named only where the DNA matches it firmly. Not all rows give a size; the values are once, few, many and, for expanded clones, a class.

j_call clone_size v_call d_call cdr3_aa cdr3_nt
TRBJ2-7 many TRBV7-9 TRBD2 CASSQSGGLYEQYF TGTGCCAGCAGCCAGTCGGGAGGTCTCTACGAGCAGTACTTC
TRBJ2-3 - TRBV11-3 TRBD2 CASSFTGGGTTDTQYF TGTGCCAGCAGCTTTACGGGCGGGGGGACCACAGATACGCAGTATTTT
TRBJ2-5 - TRBV10-3 - CAISESRGSRANVETQYF TGTGCCATCAGTGAGTCGAGAGGGTCAAGGGCGAACGTGGAGACCCAGTACTTC
TRBJ1-1 many TRBV10-2 TRBD1 CASSEARGRSTEAFF TGCGCCAGCAGTGAGGCCAGGGGGCGTAGCACTGAAGCTTTCTTT
TRBJ2-5 - TRBV2 TRBD2 CASSKSGTSGGPAQYF TGTGCCAGCAGTAAGAGCGGGACTAGCGGGGGGCCGGCCCAGTACTTC
TRBJ2-7 many TRBV6-5 TRBD1 CASSYFRTGGDEQYF TGTGCCAGCAGTTACTTTCGGACAGGGGGCGACGAGCAGTACTTC
TRBJ2-7 few TRBV7-3 - CASSLGTGPLSYEQYF TGTGCCAGCAGCTTAGGAACCGGACCTCTCTCCTACGAGCAGTACTTC
TRBJ2-1 many TRBV4-3 TRBD1 CASSQGTGSSGNEQFF TGCGCCAGCAGCCAAGGGACAGGGTCATCGGGTAATGAGCAGTTCTTC
TRBJ2-7 many TRBV27 - CASSPSRTSYEQYF TGTGCCAGCAGTCCTAGCCGGACAAGCTACGAGCAGTACTTC
TRBJ2-1 few TRBV4-2 - CASSQEVGAPNNEQFF TGTGCCAGCAGCCAAGAGGTAGGAGCGCCGAACAATGAGCAGTTCTTC
TRBJ2-5 few TRBV20-1 TRBD1 CSASPFTGVPQETQYF TGCAGTGCTAGTCCGTTTACAGGGGTACCCCAAGAGACCCAGTACTTC
TRBJ2-3 many TRBV29-1 - CSVVWRGQADTQYF TGCAGCGTTGTTTGGCGGGGCCAGGCAGATACGCAGTATTTT